The 15 T cell receptor beta chains below were found in one sample sequenced in a study of T cell responses to AZD1222 COVID-19 vaccine. TCRdb's table, derived via immunoSEQ multiplex PCR, lists solely in-frame clones and lacks some. Of about 220,000 clones listed, approximately 94% were seen once; the top ten hold less than 1.2%. Material: peripheral blood, obtained on day 0 of MenACWY control vaccination. These receptor sequences come from an adult in good health.

The V and J genes are TRBV27 and TRBJ1-6; no clear D. The germline V gene has CDR1 MNHEY and CDR2 SMNVEV (reference sequence). Between the trimmed V and J ends, which lost 0 bases and 10 bases, there was a span of 7 bases. The CDR3 consists of 13 residues. CDR3 coding DNA: TGTGCCAGCAGTTTATCTCTAGGGTCACCCCTCCACTTT. The encoded protein is CASSLSLGSPLHF.

The chain uses TRBV5-1 and TRBJ1-1, with 7 bases matching TRBD1. Germline V CDR1 and CDR2: SGHRS, YFSETQ. Trimming took 0 bases from V and 5 from J; bases not matched to a gene: 10. This CDR3 is built from 16 residues. CDR3 protein: CASSLGAKDRRTEAFF. The DNA of the CDR3 is TGCGCCAGCAGCTTGGGGGCCAAGGACAGGAGAACTGAAGCTTTCTTT.

This chain joins TRBV4-3 and TRBJ1-1, with TRBD1 as a possible D gene (6 bases). Trimming cost V 1 base and J 3 bases, with 18 bases left between them. Germline CDR1 LGHNA, CDR2 YSLEER. CDR3 length equals 17 residues. The CDR3 DNA reads as TGCGCCAGCAGCCAAGTAAGGGGGGGCGGGTCGGACACTGAAGCTTTCTTT. Translating it yields CASSQVRGGGSDTEAFF.

The chain combines TRBV18 with TRBJ1-1; 7 positions agree with TRBD1. The CDR3 runs 14 residues. The junction had 3 bases not matched to a gene; V was cut back by 2 bases and J by 3 bases. Germline lookup yields CDR1 KGHSH and CDR2 LQKENI. The CDR3 sequence is CASSPSTGDTEAFF. The CDR3 coding sequence is TGTGCCAGCTCACCAAGCACAGGGGACACTGAAGCTTTCTTT. The whole variable domain, filled in from reference TRBV18 and TRBJ1-1, reads NAGVMQNPRHLVRRRGQEARLRCSPMKGHSHVYWYRQLPEEGLKFMVYLQKENIIDESGMPKERFSAEFPKEGPSILRIQQVVRGDSAAYFCASSPSTGDTEAFFGQGTRLTVV.

The J gene is TRBJ1-2, the V gene TRBV5-6, with D possibly being TRBD1 (5 bases). The CDR3 is 13 residues long. V was cut by 3 bases and J by 3 bases, with 9 bases left in between. Germline V gives CDR1 SGHDT, CDR2 YYEEEE. CDR3 residues: CASSWDRYYGYTF. In nucleotides, the CDR3 is TGTGCCAGCAGCTGGGACCGTTACTATGGCTACACCTTC.

The chain couples TRBV5-1 to TRBJ2-7; TRBD1 aligns across 8 bases. Germline values: CDR1 SGHRS, CDR2 YFSETQ. This CDR3 has 15 residues. Trimming cost V 5 bases and J 3 bases; bases outside gene matches: 10. This chain's CDR3 is CASSTNRGRSYEQYF. CDR3 sequence (DNA): TGCGCCAGCAGTACCAACAGGGGGAGAAGCTACGAGCAGTACTTC.

The CDR3 bases are TGCAGTGCTAGTGACGGGACGGTGTATAATTCACCCCTCCACTTT. This translates into CSASDGTVYNSPLHF. The J gene is TRBJ1-6, the V gene TRBV20-1; TRBD1 is a possible D gene (5 bases). Per germline, CDR1 DFQATT and CDR2 SNEGSKA (reference sequence). V lost 3 bases and J 4 bases, leaving 13 bases between the germline ends. The CDR3 has 15 amino acids.

The CDR3 sequence: CASSTGQGAGTEAFF. The CDR3 nucleotides are TGCGCCAGCAGCACCGGACAGGGGGCCGGCACTGAAGCTTTCTTT. The chain recombines TRBV5-1 with TRBJ1-1; 11 bases agree with TRBD1. The length of the CDR3 is 15 residues. CDR1 SGHRS and CDR2 YFSETQ come from the germline V gene. The J segment lost 4 bases and the V segment lost 4 bases, leaving 6 bases of the junction unmatched.

The genes are TRBV29-1 and TRBJ2-1; perhaps TRBD2 as D (6 bases). The CDR3 has 13 amino acids. The germline V gene has CDR1 SQVTM and CDR2 ANQGSEA. The CDR3 loop reads CSGRQSSYNEQFF. In nucleotides, the CDR3 is TGCTCGGGGAGGCAAAGCTCCTACAATGAGCAGTTCTTC.

The chain combines TRBV30 with TRBJ1-2; a weak D match, TRBD1 (5 bases). The CDR3 loop spans 13 amino acids. Germline V gene lookup returns CDR1 GTSNPN and CDR2 SVGIG (reference sequence). Trimming pared 1 base from V and 4 bases from J, leaving 10 bases between. The CDR3 DNA sequence: TGTGCCTGGAGTGGACAGCTCAGCTATGGCTACACCTTC. Residues: CAWSGQLSYGYTF.

The chain combines TRBV7-6 with TRBJ1-2; D perhaps matches TRBD1 (6 bases). The CDR3 contains 14 residues. Germline V gives CDR1 SGHVS, CDR2 FNYEAQ. Trimming took 5 bases from V and 4 from J, leaving 14 bases between them. The CDR3 protein is CASSAQGGGYGYTF. The CDR3 bases are TGTGCCAGCAGCGCACAGGGAGGGGGCTATGGCTACACCTTC.

This chain uses TRBV4-1 with TRBJ2-7, with unresolved D. The ends were cut back, 1 base at V and 0 bases at J, with 16 bases in the middle. The CDR3 is 17 amino acids. CDR1 and CDR2 from the germline V gene are MGHRA and YSYEKL. DNA for the CDR3: TGCGCCAGCAGCCAAGCACTTATGGTCTGGGCCTCCTACGAGCAGTACTTC. It encodes CASSQALMVWASYEQYF.

The V gene is TRBV5-1, the J gene TRBJ2-3, with D perhaps being TRBD1 or TRBD2 (5 bases each). Trimming removed 0 bases at V and 3 bases at J, with 11 bases between. The CDR3 totals 15 residues. CDR1 and CDR2 from the germline V gene are SGHRS and YFSETQ. The CDR3 DNA sequence: TGCGCCAGCAGCTTGGCCACGGGGCCAACAGATACGCAGTATTTT. Its translation: CASSLATGPTDTQYF. The variable domain in full, with the rest retrieved from reference TRBV5-1 and TRBJ2-3, is KAGVTQTPRYLIKTRGQQVTLSCSPISGHRSVSWYQQTPGQGLQFLFEYFSETQRNKGNFPGRFSGRQFSNSRSEMNVSTLELGDSALYLCASSLATGPTDTQYFGPGTRLTVL.

The chain couples TRBV2 to TRBJ1-5; D is uncertain. The CDR3 runs 15 residues. Trimming took off 1 base at V and 0 bases at J, with 7 bases between the two ends. CDR1 and CDR2 (germline): SNHLY, FYNNEI. CDR3 nucleotide sequence: TGTGCCAGCAGTGAAGACTGGCTTAGCAATCAGCCCCAGCATTTT. Its protein is CASSEDWLSNQPQHF.

The CDR3: CASSVLAARASANTEAFF. In DNA, the CDR3 is TGTGCCAGTTCAGTCCTGGCGGCGCGGGCATCCGCGAACACTGAAGCTTTCTTT. The chain has TRBV19 and TRBJ1-1; D gene uncertain. Trimming stripped 8 bases from V and 1 base from J, with 26 bases between. The CDR3 extends over 18 amino acids. Germline V gene lookup returns CDR1 LNHDA and CDR2 SQIVND (reference sequence).